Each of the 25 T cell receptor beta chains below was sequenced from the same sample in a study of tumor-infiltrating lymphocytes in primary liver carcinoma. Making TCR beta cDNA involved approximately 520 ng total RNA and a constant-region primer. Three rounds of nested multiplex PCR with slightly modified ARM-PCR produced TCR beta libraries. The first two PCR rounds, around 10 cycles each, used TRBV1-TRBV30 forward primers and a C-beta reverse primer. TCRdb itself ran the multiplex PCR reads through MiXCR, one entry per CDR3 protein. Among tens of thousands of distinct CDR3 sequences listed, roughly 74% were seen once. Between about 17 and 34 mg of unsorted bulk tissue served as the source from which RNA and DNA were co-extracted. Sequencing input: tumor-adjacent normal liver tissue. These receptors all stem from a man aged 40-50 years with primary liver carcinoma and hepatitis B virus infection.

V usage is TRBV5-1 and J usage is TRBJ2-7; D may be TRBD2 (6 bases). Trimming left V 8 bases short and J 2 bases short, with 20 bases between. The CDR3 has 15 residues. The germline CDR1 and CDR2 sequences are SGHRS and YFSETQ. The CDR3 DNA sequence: TGCGCCAGTAGCCCGAGTAGCGGAGCACCCTACGAGCAGTACTTC. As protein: CASSPSSGAPYEQYF.

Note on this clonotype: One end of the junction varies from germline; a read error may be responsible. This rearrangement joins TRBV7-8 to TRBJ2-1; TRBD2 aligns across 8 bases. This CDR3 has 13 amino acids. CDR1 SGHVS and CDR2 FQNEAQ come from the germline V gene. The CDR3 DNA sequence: TGTGCCAACAGCTTAGTCGGGAGGGGGGAGCAGTTCTTC. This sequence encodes CANSLVGRGEQFF.

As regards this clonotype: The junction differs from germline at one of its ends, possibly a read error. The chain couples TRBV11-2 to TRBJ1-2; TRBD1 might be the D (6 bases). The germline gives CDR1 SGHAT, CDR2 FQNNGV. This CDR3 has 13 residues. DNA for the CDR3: TGCGCCAGTAGCTCCGCCGGGGGCTTCGGCTACACCTTC. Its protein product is CASSSAGGFGYTF. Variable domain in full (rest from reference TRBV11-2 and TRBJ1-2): EAGVAQSPRYKIIEKRQSVAFWCNPISGHATLYWYQQILGQGPKLLIQFQNNGVVDDSQLPKDRFSAERLKGVDSTLKIQPAKLEDSAVYLCASSSAGGFGYTFGSGTRLTVV.

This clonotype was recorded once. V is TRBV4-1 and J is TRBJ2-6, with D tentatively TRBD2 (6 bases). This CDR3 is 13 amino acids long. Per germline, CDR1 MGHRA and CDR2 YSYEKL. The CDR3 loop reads CPSSQEGLNVLTF. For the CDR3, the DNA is TGCCCAAGCAGCCAAGAGGGACTCAACGTCCTGACTTTC.

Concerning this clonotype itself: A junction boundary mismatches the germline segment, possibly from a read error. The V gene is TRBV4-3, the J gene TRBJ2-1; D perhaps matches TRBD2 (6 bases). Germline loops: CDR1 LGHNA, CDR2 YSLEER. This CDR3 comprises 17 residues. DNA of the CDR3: TGCGCCAGCAGCCAAGATGTGCGGAGGGCGTACTACAATGAGCAGTTATTC. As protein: CASSQDVRRAYYNEQLF.

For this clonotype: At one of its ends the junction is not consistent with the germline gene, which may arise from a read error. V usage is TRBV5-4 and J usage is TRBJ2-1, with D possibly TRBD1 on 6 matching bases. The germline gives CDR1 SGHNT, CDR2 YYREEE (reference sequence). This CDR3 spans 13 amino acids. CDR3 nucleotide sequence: TGTACCAGCAGCTTGGACGTAGAGGGGGTGCAGTTCTTC. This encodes CTSSLDVEGVQFF.

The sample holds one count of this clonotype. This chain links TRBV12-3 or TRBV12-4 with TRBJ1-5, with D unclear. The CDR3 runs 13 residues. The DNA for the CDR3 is TGTGAGAGCAGTTTAACTCGGGATCAGCCCCAGCATTTT. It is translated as CESSLTRDQPQHF.

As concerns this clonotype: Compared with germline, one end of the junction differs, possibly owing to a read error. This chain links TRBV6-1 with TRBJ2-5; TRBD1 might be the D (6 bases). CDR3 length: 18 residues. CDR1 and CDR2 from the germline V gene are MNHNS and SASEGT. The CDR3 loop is CSSCDNLMGAAVGETQYF. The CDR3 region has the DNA TGTTCCAGCTGTGATAATTTAATGGGGGCGGCCGTTGGAGAGACCCAGTACTTC.

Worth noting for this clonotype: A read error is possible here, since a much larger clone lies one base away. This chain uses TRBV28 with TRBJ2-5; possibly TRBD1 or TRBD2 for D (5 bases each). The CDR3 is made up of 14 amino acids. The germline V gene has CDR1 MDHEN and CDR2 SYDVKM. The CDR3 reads CAGSRDVGQETQYF. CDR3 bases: TGTGCCGGCAGTCGGGACGTTGGGCAAGAGACCCAGTACTTC. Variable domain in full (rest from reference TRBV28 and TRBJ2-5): DVKVTQSSRYLVKRTGEKVFLECVQDMDHENMFWYRQDPGLGLRLIYFSYDVKMKEKGDIPEGYSVSREKKERFSLILESASTNQTSMYLCAGSRDVGQETQYFGPGTRLLVL.

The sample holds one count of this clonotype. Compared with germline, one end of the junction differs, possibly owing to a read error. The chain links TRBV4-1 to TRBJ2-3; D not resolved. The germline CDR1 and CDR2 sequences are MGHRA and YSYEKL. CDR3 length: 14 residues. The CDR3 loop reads CASSQEEGTDTQYF. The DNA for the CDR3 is TGTGCCAGCAGCCAAGAAGAAGGCACAGATACGCAGTACTTT.

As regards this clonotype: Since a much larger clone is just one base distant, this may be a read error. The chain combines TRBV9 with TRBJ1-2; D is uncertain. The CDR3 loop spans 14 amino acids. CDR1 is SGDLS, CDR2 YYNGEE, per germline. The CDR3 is CTSSVMEDNYGYTF. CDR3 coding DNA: TGTACCAGCAGCGTTATGGAGGATAACTATGGCTACACCTTC.

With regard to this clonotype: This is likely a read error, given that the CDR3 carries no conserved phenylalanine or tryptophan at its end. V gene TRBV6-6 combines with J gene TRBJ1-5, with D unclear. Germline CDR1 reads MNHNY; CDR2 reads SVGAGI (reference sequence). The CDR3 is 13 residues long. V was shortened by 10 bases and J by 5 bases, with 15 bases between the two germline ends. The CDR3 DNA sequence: TGTGCCACTGTCGGAGAGTGGGATCAGCCCCAGCATTCT. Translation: CATVGEWDQPQHS.

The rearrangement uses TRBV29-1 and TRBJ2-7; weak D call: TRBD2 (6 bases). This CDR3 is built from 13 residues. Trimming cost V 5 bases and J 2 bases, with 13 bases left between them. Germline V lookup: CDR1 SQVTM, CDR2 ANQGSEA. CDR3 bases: TGCAGCGTTCCTGGGACTCCCCCCTACGAGCAGTACTTC. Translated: CSVPGTPPYEQYF.

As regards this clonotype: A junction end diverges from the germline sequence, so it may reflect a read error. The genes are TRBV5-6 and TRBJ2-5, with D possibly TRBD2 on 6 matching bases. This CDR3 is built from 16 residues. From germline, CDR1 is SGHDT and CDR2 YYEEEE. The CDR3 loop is CASSLSGGPIRETRYF. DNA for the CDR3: TGTGCCAGCAGCTTGTCTGGCGGCCCAATCCGGGAGACCCGGTACTTC. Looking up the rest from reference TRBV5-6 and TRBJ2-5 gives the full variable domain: DAGVTQSPTHLIKTRGQQVTLRCSPKSGHDTVSWYQQALGQGPQFIFQYYEEEERQRGNFPDRFSGHQFPNYSSELNVNALLLGDSALYLCASSLSGGPIRETRYFGPGTRLLVL.

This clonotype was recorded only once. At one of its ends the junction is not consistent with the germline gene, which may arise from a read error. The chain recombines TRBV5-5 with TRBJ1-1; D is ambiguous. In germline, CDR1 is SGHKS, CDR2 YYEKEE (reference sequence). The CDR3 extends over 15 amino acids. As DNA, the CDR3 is TGTGTCAGCAGCCATGAGGGTGGGCGGTACACTGAAGCTCTCTTT. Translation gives CVSSHEGGRYTEALF.

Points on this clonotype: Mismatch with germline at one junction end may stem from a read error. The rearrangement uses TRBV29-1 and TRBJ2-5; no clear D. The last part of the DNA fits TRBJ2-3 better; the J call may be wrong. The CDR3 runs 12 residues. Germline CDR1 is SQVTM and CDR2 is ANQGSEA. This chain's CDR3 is CSDEDNPDTQYF. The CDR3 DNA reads TGCAGCGATGAAGACAACCCAGATACGCAGTATTTT.

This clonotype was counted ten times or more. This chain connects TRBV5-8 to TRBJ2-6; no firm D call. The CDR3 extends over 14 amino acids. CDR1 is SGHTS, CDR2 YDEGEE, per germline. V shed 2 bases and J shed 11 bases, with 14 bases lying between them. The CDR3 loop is CASSFKGFRDVLTF. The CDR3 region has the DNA TGTGCCAGCAGCTTTAAGGGTTTTAGGGACGTCCTGACTTTC.

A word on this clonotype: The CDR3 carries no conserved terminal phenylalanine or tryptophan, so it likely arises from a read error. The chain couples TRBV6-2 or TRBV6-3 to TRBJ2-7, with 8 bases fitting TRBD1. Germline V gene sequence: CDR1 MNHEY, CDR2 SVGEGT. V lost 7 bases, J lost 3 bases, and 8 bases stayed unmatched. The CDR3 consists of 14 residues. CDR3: CASTHEDRVYEQYY. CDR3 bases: TGTGCCAGCACCCATGAGGACAGGGTCTACGAGCAGTACTAC.

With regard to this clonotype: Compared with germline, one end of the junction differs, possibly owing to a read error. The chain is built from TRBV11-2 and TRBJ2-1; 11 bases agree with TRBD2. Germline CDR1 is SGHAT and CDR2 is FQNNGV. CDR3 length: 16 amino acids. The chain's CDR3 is CACSYPGTSGSNKQFF. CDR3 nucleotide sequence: TGTGCCTGTAGCTACCCCGGGACTAGCGGTAGCAATAAGCAGTTCTTC.

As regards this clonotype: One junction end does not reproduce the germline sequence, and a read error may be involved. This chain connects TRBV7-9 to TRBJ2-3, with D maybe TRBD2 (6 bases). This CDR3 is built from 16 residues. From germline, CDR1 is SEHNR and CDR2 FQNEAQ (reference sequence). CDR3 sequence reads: CASSLDGVAATDTQYF. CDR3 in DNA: TGTGCCAGTAGCTTGGATGGAGTAGCGGCCACAGATACGCAGTATTTT. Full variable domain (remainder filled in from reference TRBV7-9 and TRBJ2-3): DTGVSQNPRHKITKRGQNVTFRCDPISEHNRLYWYRQTLGQGPEFLTYFQNEAQLEKSRLLSDRFSAERPKGSFSTLEIQRTEQGDSAMYLCASSLDGVAATDTQYFGPGTRLTVL.

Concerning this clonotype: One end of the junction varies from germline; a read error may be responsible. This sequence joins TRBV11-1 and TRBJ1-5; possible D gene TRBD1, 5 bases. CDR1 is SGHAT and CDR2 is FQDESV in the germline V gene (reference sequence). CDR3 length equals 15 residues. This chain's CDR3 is CASSLYLGVAQPQQF. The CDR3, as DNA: TGTGCTAGCAGCTTATATCTGGGGGTGGCTCAGCCCCAGCAATTT.

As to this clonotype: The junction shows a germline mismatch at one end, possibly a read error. The chain's CDR3 is CASNLSLTQETQYF. The CDR3 DNA sequence: TGCGCCAGCAACTTGTCTTTAACCCAAGAGACCCAGTACTTC. The chain combines TRBV5-5 with TRBJ2-5; D gene uncertain. The CDR3 runs to 14 residues. Germline V lookup: CDR1 SGHKS, CDR2 YYEKEE (reference sequence).

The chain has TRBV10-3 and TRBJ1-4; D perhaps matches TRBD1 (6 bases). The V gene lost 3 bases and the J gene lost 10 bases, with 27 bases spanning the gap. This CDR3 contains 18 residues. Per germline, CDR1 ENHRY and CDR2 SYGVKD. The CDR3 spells CAISEKGRGGSGIGKLFF. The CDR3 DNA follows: TGTGCCATCAGTGAAAAAGGCAGGGGAGGATCGGGGATTGGAAAACTGTTTTTT.

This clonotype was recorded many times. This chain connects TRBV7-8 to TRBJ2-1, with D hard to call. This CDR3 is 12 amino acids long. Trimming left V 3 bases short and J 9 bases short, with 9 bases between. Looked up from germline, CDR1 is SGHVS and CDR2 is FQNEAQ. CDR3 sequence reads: CASSFSHSEQFF. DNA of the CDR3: TGTGCCAGCAGCTTTAGTCACAGTGAGCAGTTCTTC.

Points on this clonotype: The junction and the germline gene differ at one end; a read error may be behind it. CDR3: CSVAPGWGVNTEAFF. CDR3 coding DNA: TGCAGCGTTGCCCCGGGATGGGGAGTGAATACTGAAGCCTTCTTT. The chain couples TRBV29-1 to TRBJ1-1, with no clear D. The CDR3 length is 15 residues. Germline loops: CDR1 SQVTM, CDR2 ANQGSEA.